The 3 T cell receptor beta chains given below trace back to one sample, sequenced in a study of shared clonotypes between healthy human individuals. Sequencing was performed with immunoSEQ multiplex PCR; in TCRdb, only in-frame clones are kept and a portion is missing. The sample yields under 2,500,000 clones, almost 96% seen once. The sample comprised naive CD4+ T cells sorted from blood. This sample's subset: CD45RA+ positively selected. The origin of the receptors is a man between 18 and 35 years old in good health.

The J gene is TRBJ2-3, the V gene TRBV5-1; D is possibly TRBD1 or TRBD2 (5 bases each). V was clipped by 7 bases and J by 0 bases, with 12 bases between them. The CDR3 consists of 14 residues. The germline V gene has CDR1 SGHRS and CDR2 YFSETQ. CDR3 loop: CASCRDLSTDTQYF. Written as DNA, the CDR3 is TGCGCCAGCTGCCGGGACCTTAGCACAGATACGCAGTATTTT.

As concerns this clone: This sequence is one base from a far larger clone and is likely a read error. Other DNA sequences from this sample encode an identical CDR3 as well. The CDR3 protein is CAWSVQSYEQYF. The CDR3 DNA reads TGTGCCTGGAGTGTACAATCCTACGAGCAGTACTTC. The rearrangement joins TRBV30 to TRBJ2-7; D uncertain. The germline CDR1 and CDR2 sequences are GTSNPN and SVGIG (reference sequence). The CDR3 spans 12 residues. V gave up 0 bases and J gave up 1 base, with 4 bases separating them.

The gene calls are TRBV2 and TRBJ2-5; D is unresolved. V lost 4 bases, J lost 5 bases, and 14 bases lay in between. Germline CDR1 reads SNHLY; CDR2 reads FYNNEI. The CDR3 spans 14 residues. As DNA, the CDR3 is TGTGCCAGCAGTGGATATGGGGTAGGGGAGACCCAGTACTTC. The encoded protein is CASSGYGVGETQYF. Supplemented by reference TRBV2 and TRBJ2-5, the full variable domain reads EPEVTQTPSHQVTQMGQEVILRCVPISNHLYFYWYRQILGQKVEFLVSFYNNEISEKSEIFDDQFSVERPDGSNFTLKIRSTKLEDSAMYFCASSGYGVGETQYFGPGTRLLVL.